Following are 18 T cell receptor beta chains from one sample sequenced in a study of liver allograft versus peripheral blood T cells. Study-wide background: Comparisons were made between T cell receptor repertoires found in transplanted livers and those circulating in recipients' peripheral blood.

One entry per CDR3 protein, called by TCRdb with MiXCR from the reads. The sample lists about 13,000 distinct CDR3 sequences, 15% to 20% occurring once. These receptors were taken from a human patient who had a liver transplant. The graft donor may account for some of the T cells.

This clonotype rates as medium-sized. The rearrangement uses TRBV24-1 and TRBJ2-2; 7 bases line up with TRBD1. The CDR3 extends over 16 amino acids. The V and J ends lost 4 bases and 3 bases, in that order; junction bases with no gene match: 7. Germline V gene sequence: CDR1 KGHDR, CDR2 SFDVKD. DNA of the CDR3: TGTGCCACCAGTGACCGGACAGGTGACTACACCGGGGAGCTGTTTTTT. Protein sequence: CATSDRTGDYTGELFF.

The chain has TRBV11-2 and TRBJ1-1; D gene uncertain. CDR1 SGHAT and CDR2 FQNNGV come from the germline V gene. This CDR3 contains 13 residues. Trimming removed 2 bases from V and 5 bases from J, with 9 bases in between. CDR3 residues: CASSLIGVTEAFF. CDR3 in DNA: TGTGCCAGCAGCTTAATCGGTGTGACTGAAGCTTTCTTT.

In this sample, this clonotype turned up many times. The chain employs TRBV18 and TRBJ1-4; a possible D gene is TRBD1 (5 bases). The germline CDR1 and CDR2 sequences are KGHSH and LQKENI. CDR3 length: 13 residues. The V end lost 3 bases, the J end lost 11 bases, and 13 bases lay between the germline ends. The CDR3 region is CASSPGVEGKLFF. The DNA of the CDR3 is TGTGCCAGCTCACCGGGGGTCGAGGGGAAACTGTTTTTT. Filled out from reference TRBV18 and TRBJ1-4, the complete variable domain reads NAGVMQNPRHLVRRRGQEARLRCSPMKGHSHVYWYRQLPEEGLKFMVYLQKENIIDESGMPKERFSAEFPKEGPSILRIQQVVRGDSAAYFCASSPGVEGKLFFGSGTQLSVL.

The gene calls are TRBV7-2 and TRBJ1-2; TRBD1 matches at 8 bases. V shed 1 base, J shed 4 bases, and the junction held 5 bases outside the gene matches. The length of the CDR3 is 15 residues. Germline loops: CDR1 SGHTA, CDR2 FQGNSA. CDR3 in DNA: TGTGCCAGCAGCTTAGTTAGGGACAGGAGCTATGGCTACACCTTC. Protein: CASSLVRDRSYGYTF.

This clonotype is medium-sized within its sample. The chain carries TRBV19 and TRBJ1-2; TRBD1 matches 10 bases. CDR1 and CDR2 from the germline V gene are LNHDA and SQIVND (reference sequence). The CDR3 loop spans 14 amino acids. V lost 7 bases, J lost 5 bases, and 7 bases stayed unmatched. Written as DNA, the CDR3 is TGTGCCAGTACCCTTGACAGGGGGCGTTATGGCTACACCTTC. Its translation: CASTLDRGRYGYTF.

By share of the sample, this clonotype is medium-sized. The chain combines TRBV29-1 with TRBJ1-1, with no clear D. Germline V gene data show CDR1 as SQVTM and CDR2 as ANQGSEA. The CDR3 contains 12 residues. Trimming took 5 bases from V and 1 from J, leaving 8 bases between them. This CDR3 reads CSVRSTNTEAFF. The CDR3 DNA is TGCAGCGTTAGGTCAACGAACACTGAAGCTTTCTTT.

Details on this clonotype: A much larger clone sits a single nucleotide away, making a read error possible. The CDR3 end shows no conserved phenylalanine or tryptophan, and so a read error is likely. The rearrangement links TRBV18 to TRBJ2-5; TRBD1 aligns across 7 bases. This CDR3 comprises 15 residues. The trim removed 4 bases at V and 0 bases at J, leaving 5 bases unmatched. The germline CDR1 and CDR2 sequences are KGHSH and LQKENI. CDR3 amino acids: CASSRDRTYQETQYL. The CDR3 DNA is TGTGCCAGCTCACGGGACAGAACCTACCAAGAGACCCAGTACTTA.

Note on this clonotype: This could be a read error, since a much larger clone is one nucleotide away. This chain uses TRBV19 with TRBJ2-7, with 8 bases aligning to TRBD2. Germline CDR1 and CDR2: LNHDA and SQIVND (reference sequence). The CDR3 has 15 amino acids. The CDR3 nucleotides are TGTGTCAGTAGTATCGGGCTAGCGGGTCCCTACGAGCAGTACTTC. It translates to CVSSIGLAGPYEQYF.

The gene calls are TRBV28 and TRBJ1-3, with D uncertain. The germline gives CDR1 MDHEN, CDR2 SYDVKM. V lost 3 bases and J lost 0, with 0 bases in between. The CDR3 has 12 amino acids. CDR3 bases: TGTGCCAGCAGTTTCTCTGGAAACACCATATATTTT. As protein: CASSFSGNTIYF.

By share, this clonotype counts as medium-sized (0.01 to 0.1%). This rearrangement joins TRBV29-1 to TRBJ2-5, with 10 bases identical to TRBD2. The CDR3 contains 17 residues. The germline V gene encodes CDR1 SQVTM and CDR2 ANQGSEA. The trim removed 4 bases at V and 5 bases at J, leaving 16 bases unmatched. The CDR3 loop reads CSVVLMKREGAGETQYF. CDR3 DNA: TGCAGCGTTGTCCTTATGAAGCGGGAGGGCGCTGGGGAGACCCAGTACTTC.

This clonotype was seen at least ten times. The CDR3 loop reads CASSVPGPGAGYTF. The CDR3 DNA is TGTGCCAGTAGTGTCCCGGGACCCGGAGCGGGCTACACCTTC. The V call is TRBV19, the J call TRBJ1-2; tentatively, D is TRBD1 (5 bases). Germline V gene sequence: CDR1 LNHDA, CDR2 SQIVND (reference sequence). The CDR3 length is 14 residues. Trimming took 5 bases from V and 8 from J, leaving 18 bases between them.

This clonotype is judged medium-sized. This chain links TRBV24-1 with TRBJ1-2; perhaps TRBD1 as D (5 bases). The ends were cut back, 5 bases at V and 5 bases at J, with 11 bases in the middle. Germline V gene data show CDR1 as KGHDR and CDR2 as SFDVKD. CDR3 length: 13 residues. CDR3 sequence (DNA): TGTGCCACCAGTGCTTGGGGGGGATATGGCTACACCTTC. This gives the protein CATSAWGGYGYTF.

This clonotype has just a few counts. This chain joins TRBV12-3 or TRBV12-4 and TRBJ2-2, with 15 bases matching TRBD2. The CDR3 is 19 amino acids. The J segment lost 6 bases and the V segment lost 2 bases, leaving 10 bases of the junction unmatched. In DNA form, the CDR3 reads TGTGCCAGCAGTTTACTGGGACTAGCGGGAGGTCCCCTCGCCGGGGAGCTGTTTTTT. It codes for CASSLLGLAGGPLAGELFF.

This clonotype was recorded at least ten times. The rearrangement links TRBV6-2 or TRBV6-3 to TRBJ2-1; 11 bases map to TRBD1. This CDR3 has 14 residues. In germline, CDR1 is MNHEY, CDR2 SVGEGT. The ends lost 6 bases at V and 10 bases at J; junction bases unmatched: 8. The CDR3 protein is CASSSDRGPSEQFF. The CDR3 nucleotides are TGTGCCAGCAGCTCGGACAGGGGGCCTAGCGAGCAGTTCTTC.

Worth noting for this clonotype: A much larger clone sits a single nucleotide away, making a read error possible. CDR3 sequence reads: CASGLAGMNTEAFF. The CDR3 DNA reads as TGTGCCAGCGGCTTGGCAGGGATGAACACTGAAGCTTTCTTT. V is TRBV5-6 and J is TRBJ1-1, with D possibly matching TRBD1 (5 bases). The germline CDR1 and CDR2 sequences are SGHDT and YYEEEE. The CDR3 extends over 14 amino acids. Full variable domain (rest looked up from reference TRBV5-6 and TRBJ1-1): DAGVTQSPTHLIKTRGQQVTLRCSPKSGHDTVSWYQQALGQGPQFIFQYYEEEERQRGNFPDRFSGHQFPNYSSELNVNALLLGDSALYLCASGLAGMNTEAFFGQGTRLTVV.

In this sample, this clonotype turned up a few times. The chain recombines TRBV19 with TRBJ1-6; 10 bases map to TRBD1. After removal of 5 bases from V and 7 bases from J, the junction contained 5 bases not matched to a gene. CDR3 length equals 15 residues. Germline values: CDR1 LNHDA, CDR2 SQIVND (reference sequence). The CDR3 protein is CASSPGQGENSPLHF. The CDR3 bases are TGTGCCAGTAGTCCTGGACAGGGGGAGAATTCACCCCTCCACTTT. Based on the CDR3 plus reference TRBV19 and TRBJ1-6, the full variable domain is DGGITQSPKYLFRKEGQNVTLSCEQNLNHDAMYWYRQDPGQGLRLIYYSQIVNDFQKGDIAEGYSVSREKKESFPLTVTSAQKNPTAFYLCASSPGQGENSPLHFGNGTRLTVT.

This clonotype was detected a few times. This sequence joins TRBV5-5 and TRBJ1-4; D gene ambiguous. Germline V CDR1 and CDR2: SGHKS, YYEKEE (reference sequence). With 4 bases removed from V and 8 bases from J, the gap between germline ends came to 21 bases. The CDR3 totals 16 residues. The CDR3 region has the DNA TGTGCCAGCAGCGTCGCTCTAGTGCAGGTCGGCGAAAAACTGTTTTTT. Its translation: CASSVALVQVGEKLFF.

The chain recombines TRBV28 with TRBJ1-5; D gene ambiguous. The germline V and J ends were trimmed by 5 bases and 4 bases, with 3 bases remaining between them. Germline V gives CDR1 MDHEN, CDR2 SYDVKM. The CDR3 runs to 11 residues. The CDR3 here is CASSQNQPQHF. In DNA, the CDR3 is TGTGCCAGCAGTCAGAATCAGCCCCAGCATTTT.